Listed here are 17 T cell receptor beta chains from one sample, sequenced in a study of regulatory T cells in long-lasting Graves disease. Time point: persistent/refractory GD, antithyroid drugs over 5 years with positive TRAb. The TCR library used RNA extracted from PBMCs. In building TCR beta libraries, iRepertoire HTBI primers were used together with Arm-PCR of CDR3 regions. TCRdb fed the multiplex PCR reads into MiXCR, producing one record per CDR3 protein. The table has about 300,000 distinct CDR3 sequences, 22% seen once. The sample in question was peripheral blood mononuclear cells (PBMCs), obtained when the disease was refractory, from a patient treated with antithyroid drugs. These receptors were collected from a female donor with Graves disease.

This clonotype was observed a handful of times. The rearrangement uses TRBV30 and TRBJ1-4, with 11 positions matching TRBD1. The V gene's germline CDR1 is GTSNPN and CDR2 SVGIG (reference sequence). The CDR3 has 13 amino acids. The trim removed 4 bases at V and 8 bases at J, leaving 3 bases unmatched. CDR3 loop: CAWIGTGGEKLFF. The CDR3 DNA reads TGTGCCTGGATCGGGACAGGGGGAGAAAAACTGTTTTTT.

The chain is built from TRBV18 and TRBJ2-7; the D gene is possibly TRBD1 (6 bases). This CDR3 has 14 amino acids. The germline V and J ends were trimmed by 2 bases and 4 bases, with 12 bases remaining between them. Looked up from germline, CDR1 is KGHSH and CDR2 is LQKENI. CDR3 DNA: TGTGCCAGCTCACCAGAGACAGGCGGATACGAGCAGTACTTC. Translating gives CASSPETGGYEQYF.

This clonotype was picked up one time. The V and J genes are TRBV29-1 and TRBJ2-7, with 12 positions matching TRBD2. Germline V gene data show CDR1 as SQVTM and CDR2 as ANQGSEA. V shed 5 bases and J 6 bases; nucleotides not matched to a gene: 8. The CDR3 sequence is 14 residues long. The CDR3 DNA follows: TGCAGCGTTACCGGACTAGCGGGATATATCGAGCAGTACTTC. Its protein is CSVTGLAGYIEQYF.

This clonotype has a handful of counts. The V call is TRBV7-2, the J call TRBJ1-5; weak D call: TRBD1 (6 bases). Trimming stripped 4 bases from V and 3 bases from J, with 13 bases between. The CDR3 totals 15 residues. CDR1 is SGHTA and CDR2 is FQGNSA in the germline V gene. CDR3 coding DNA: TGTGCCAGCAGCTGGGGGGGCGACCTCAATCAGCCCCAGCATTTT. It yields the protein CASSWGGDLNQPQHF.

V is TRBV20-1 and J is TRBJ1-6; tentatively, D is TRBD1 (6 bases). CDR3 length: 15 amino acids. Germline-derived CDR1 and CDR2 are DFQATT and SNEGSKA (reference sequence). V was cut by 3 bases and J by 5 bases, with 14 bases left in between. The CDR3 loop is CSARNQGNNNSPLHF. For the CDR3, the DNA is TGCAGTGCTAGGAACCAGGGGAACAATAATTCACCCCTCCACTTT.

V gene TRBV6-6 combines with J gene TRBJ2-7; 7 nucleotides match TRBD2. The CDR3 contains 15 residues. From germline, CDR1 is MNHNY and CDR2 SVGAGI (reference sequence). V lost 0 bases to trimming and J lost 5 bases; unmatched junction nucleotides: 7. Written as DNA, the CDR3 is TGTGCCAGCAGTTACTCGCGGGAGAAACAACACGAGCAGTACTTC. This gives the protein CASSYSREKQHEQYF.

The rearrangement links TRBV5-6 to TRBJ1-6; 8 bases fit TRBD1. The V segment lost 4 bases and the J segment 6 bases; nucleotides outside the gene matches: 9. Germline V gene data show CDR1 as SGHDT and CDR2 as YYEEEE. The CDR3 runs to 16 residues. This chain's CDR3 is CASSRPTTGVNSPLHF. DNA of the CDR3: TGTGCCAGCAGCCGACCCACGACAGGGGTTAATTCACCCCTCCACTTT.

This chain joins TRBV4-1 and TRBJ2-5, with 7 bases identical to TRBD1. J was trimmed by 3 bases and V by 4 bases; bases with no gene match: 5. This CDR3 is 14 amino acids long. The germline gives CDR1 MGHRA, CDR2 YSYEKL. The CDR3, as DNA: TGCGCCAGCAGCCCGGAAACAGGGGAAGAGACCCAGTACTTC. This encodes CASSPETGEETQYF.

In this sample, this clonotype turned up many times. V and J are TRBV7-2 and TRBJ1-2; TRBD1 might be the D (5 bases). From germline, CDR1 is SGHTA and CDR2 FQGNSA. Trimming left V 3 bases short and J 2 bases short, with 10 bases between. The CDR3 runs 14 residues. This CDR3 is CASSFYQGNYGYTF. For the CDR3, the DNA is TGTGCCAGCAGCTTTTATCAGGGCAACTATGGCTACACCTTC.

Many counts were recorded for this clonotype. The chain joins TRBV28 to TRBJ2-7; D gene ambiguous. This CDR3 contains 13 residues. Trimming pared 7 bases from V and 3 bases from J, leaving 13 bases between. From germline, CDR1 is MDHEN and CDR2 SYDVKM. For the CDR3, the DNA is TGTGCCAGCAACGTTGCCCTTCACTACGAGCAGTACTTC. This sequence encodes CASNVALHYEQYF.

The CDR3 reads CASSLEGYTIYF. The CDR3 nucleotides are TGTGCCAGCAGCTTAGAGGGATACACCATATATTTT. The chain recombines TRBV7-6 with TRBJ1-3; D unresolved. Trimming removed 1 base at V and 8 bases at J, with 6 bases between. The CDR3 has 12 residues. Germline V gene sequence: CDR1 SGHVS, CDR2 FNYEAQ. The full variable domain, rest sourced from reference TRBV7-6 and TRBJ1-3, is GAGVSQSPRYKVTKRGQDVALRCDPISGHVSLYWYRQALGQGPEFLTYFNYEAQQDKSGLPNDRFSAERPEGSISTLTIQRTEQRDSAMYRCASSLEGYTIYFGEGSWLTVV.

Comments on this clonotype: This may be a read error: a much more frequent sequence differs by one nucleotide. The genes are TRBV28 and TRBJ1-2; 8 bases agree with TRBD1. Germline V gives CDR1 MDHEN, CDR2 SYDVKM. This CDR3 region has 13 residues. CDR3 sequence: CASGLPRGQGYTF. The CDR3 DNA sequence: TGTGCCAGCGGTTTACCCAGGGGGCAGGGCTACACCTTC.

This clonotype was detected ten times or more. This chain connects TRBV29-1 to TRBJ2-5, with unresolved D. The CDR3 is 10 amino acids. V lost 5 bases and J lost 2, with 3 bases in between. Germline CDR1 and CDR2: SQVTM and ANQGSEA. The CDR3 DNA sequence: TGCAGCGTTACACAAGAGACCCAGTACTTC. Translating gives CSVTQETQYF. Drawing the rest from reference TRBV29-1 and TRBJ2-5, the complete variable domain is SAVISQKPSRDICQRGTSLTIQCQVDSQVTMMFWYRQQPGQSLTLIATANQGSEATYESGFVIDKFPISRPNLTFSTLTVSNMSPEDSSIYLCSVTQETQYFGPGTRLLVL.

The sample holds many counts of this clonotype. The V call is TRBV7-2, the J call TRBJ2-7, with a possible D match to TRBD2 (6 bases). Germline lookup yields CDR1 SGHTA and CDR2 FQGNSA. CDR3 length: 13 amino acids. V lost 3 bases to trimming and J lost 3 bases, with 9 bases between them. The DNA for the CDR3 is TGTGCCAGCAGCTTCGCGGGAAACTACGAGCAGTACTTC. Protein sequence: CASSFAGNYEQYF.

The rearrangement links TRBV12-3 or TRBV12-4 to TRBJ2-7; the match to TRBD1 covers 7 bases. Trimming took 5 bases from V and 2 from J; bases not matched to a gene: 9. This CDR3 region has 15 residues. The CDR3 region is CASSPRNQGAYEQYF. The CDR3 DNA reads TGTGCCAGCAGTCCCCGAAATCAGGGGGCCTACGAGCAGTACTTC.

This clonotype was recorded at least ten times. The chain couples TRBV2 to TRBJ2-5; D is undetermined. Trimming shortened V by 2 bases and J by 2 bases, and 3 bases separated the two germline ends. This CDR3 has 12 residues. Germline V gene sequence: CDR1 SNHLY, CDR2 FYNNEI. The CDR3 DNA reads TGTGCCAGCAGTGAACAGCAAGAGACCCAGTACTTC. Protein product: CASSEQQETQYF.

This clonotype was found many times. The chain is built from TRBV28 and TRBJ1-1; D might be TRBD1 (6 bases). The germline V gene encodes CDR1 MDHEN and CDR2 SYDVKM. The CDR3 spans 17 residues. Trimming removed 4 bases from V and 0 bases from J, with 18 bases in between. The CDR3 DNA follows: TGTGCCAGCAGTTCCTACAGGGTAGGGCTTATGAACACTGAAGCTTTCTTT. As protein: CASSSYRVGLMNTEAFF.